The T cell receptor (beta chain) under discussion was sequenced for a study of CD8 T cells in Susac syndrome. V was trimmed by 2 bases and J by 5 bases, leaving 12 bases between them. Germline CDR1 reads SGHTA; CDR2 reads FQGNSA. This CDR3 contains 14 residues. The RNA input was roughly 0.45 to 1 ug, and it was reverse transcribed with random hexamers. The method of amplification for TCR beta CDR3 was immunoSEQ multiplex PCR, covering 54 Vbeta and 13 Jbeta. TCRdb independently ran MiXCR on the immunoSEQ multiplex PCR reads; one entry per CDR3 protein. The table includes 100,000 to 150,000 distinct CDR3 sequences, about 93% detected once. The study used healthy donors as controls matched for age and sex. In contrast to the negatively isolated CD8+ and CD4+ T cells, TEMRA cells were FACS-enriched.

This clonotype was obtained from a human donor in good health. Sequencing input: CD4+ T cells from PBMCs. The V and J genes are TRBV7-2 and TRBJ2-5; D is uncertain. CDR3: CASSLMAAPETQYF. The DNA of the CDR3 is TGTGCCAGCAGCTTAATGGCGGCCCCGGAGACCCAGTACTTC.